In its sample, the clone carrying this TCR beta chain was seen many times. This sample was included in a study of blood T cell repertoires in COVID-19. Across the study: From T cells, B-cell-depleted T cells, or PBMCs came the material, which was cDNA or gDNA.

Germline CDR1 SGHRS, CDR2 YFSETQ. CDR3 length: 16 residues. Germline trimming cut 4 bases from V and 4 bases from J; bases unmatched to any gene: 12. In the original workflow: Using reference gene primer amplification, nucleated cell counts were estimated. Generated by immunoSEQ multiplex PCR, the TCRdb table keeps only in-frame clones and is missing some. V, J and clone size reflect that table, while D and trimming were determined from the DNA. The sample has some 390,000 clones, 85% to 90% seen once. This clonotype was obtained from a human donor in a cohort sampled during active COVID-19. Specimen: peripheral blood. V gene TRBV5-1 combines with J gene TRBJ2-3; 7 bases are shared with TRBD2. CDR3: CASSPGGGEAPDTQYF. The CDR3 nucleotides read TGCGCCAGCAGCCCAGGTGGGGGGGAAGCTCCAGATACGCAGTATTTT.